This paragraph covers one TCR beta chain sequence. Its target is unknown. The data derive from a study of a mutant IDH1 vaccine in newly diagnosed glioma. Looking at the study overall: Vaccinations were initiated 4-6 weeks following radiotherapy alone, or were given together with temozolomide cycles.

Time point in this sample: week 35, safety follow-up. Topical imiquimod accompanied each vaccine dose, which consisted of 300 ug of mutant IDH1 20-mer peptide. The table came from immunoSEQ multiplex PCR; TCRdb's copy has only in-frame clones and leaves some out. The sample holds about 54,000 clones, less than 90% seen once. The CDR3 has 15 amino acids. Looked up from germline, CDR1 is WSHSY and CDR2 is SAAADI. With 5 bases removed from V and 4 bases from J, the gap between germline ends came to 15 bases. This receptor was taken from a young woman with glioma. This chain uses TRBV10-2 with TRBJ1-5, with a possible D match to TRBD1 (6 bases). Sequencing used PBMCs, obtained from a glioma patient whose treatment included an IDH1 peptide vaccine. The CDR3 sequence: CASSQIGGGNQPQHF. CDR3 in DNA: TGCGCCAGCAGTCAGATAGGGGGGGGAAATCAGCCCCAGCATTTT.